This record covers a single T cell receptor beta chain. This clonotype showed up many times. No cognate antigen has been identified for it. Base qualities are not recorded, but no much larger clone differs from it by a single base. Preparation of the library involved 5' RACE. Sequencing relied on an Illumina HiSeq 2500. The second PCR ran for roughly 6 to 11 cycles and used a J-beta primer mix along with a sample-barcoded 5' primer. A unique molecular identifier was introduced onto each TCR beta cDNA molecule by a template-switch 5' adaptor carrying 12 random nucleotides. At least 3 million CDR3-containing paired-end reads were obtained from each sample. All of the RNA was converted into first-strand cDNA using the Mint cDNA synthesis kit, with a TRBC-specific oligonucleotide serving as the primer. Following uracil-DNA glycosylase treatment, all cDNA underwent a first 18-cycle PCR with the universal primers M1SS and BC2_uni_R. The authors' analysis ran thus. Each sample was normalized by randomly selecting 1 million high-quality reads, each carrying a distinct molecular identifier. Instead of being binned into consensus sequences, reads that shared molecular identifiers were thrown out. MiTCR, with a Q25 quality threshold and the strictest error-elimination algorithm, was used for CDR3 identification, clonotype clustering and error correction. Lower-bound total TCR beta diversity was estimated with a nonparametric unseen species model using Euler transformation. The public reads were run again by TCRdb, first through fastp at Q25 and then through MiXCR, and only productive beta chains were kept. Rows matching on CDR3 protein sequence are summarized as one entry with the most common DNA and genes. TCRdb's processing, not the authors', yielded these V and J calls. For this sample the table gives about 800,000 distinct CDR3 sequences, of which roughly 46% were detected only once. The ten largest clones capture around 18% of the sample.

The roughly 39 donors, aged about 6 to 95 years, were systemically healthy Caucasian individuals from Russia. Around 9.7 milliliters of peripheral blood were collected from each donor into EDTA-treated Vacutainer tubes. Ficoll-Paque density-gradient centrifugation was used to isolate PBMCs, with at least 7 million obtained per sample. Trizol reagent was used to extract total RNA from PBMCs, with at least 5 micrograms per sample. The percentages of naive CD45RAhigh/CD27high T cells were determined by flow cytometry on a PBMC aliquot from every donor. Between the V and J ends, shortened by 3 bases and 8 bases respectively, the junction contains 15 bases. The germline V gene specifies SGHTA as CDR1 and FQGNSA as CDR2. Its CDR3 holds 14 amino acids, cysteine through phenylalanine. Only the CDR3 region is kept as DNA, spanning 42 bases read in frame from base 1. This entry comes from a study of blood T cells in healthy people across ages (dated by TCRdb to between 2014 and 2017). Regarding the complete study: In model experiments, roughly one uniquely barcoded TCR beta cDNA molecule per two T cells was captured by template switching. Using deep sequencing normalized with unique cDNA molecular identifiers, the study measured how TCR beta repertoire diversity changes with age. Four age groups were formed from the donors: young (average roughly 15 years), middle-aged (approximately 39), aged (roughly 56) and long-lived (approximately 80). Donors of different ages were randomly distributed across sequencing lanes to avoid experimental bias. Using the same blood draw, the study looked at two additional independent replicas of 1 million unique cDNA reads for two donors, one aged 18 to 30 and the other aged 80 or older. Results the study describes overall, beyond this receptor: As age increased, observed TCR beta diversity per million T cells dropped in a roughly linear way, and a significant reduction was already evident by age 40. Because the CMV infection status of the donors was unknown, age-related changes in expanded clonotypes may potentially have been confounded. Bulk unsorted PBMC profiling prevented conclusive comparison of naive and antigen-experienced compartments. Compared with the aged group, the long-lived group had more naive CD4+ T cells, fewer expanded clones and increased TCR diversity, a pattern suggesting age selection. The percentage of naive T cells measured by flow cytometry correlated strongly with observed TCR beta diversity. Estimates of total diversity based on one million sequenced T cells were regarded as lower bounds and as underestimates.

The rearrangement combines TRBV7-2 with TRBJ2-3; the D gene is not confidently resolved. This clonotype was sampled from a man at least 80 years old in good health. The sequenced sample consisted of blood. The base sequence is TGTGCCAGCAGCTTGGGGTCTTCGATCGGTACGCAGTATTTT. Its protein reads: CASSLGSSIGTQYF.